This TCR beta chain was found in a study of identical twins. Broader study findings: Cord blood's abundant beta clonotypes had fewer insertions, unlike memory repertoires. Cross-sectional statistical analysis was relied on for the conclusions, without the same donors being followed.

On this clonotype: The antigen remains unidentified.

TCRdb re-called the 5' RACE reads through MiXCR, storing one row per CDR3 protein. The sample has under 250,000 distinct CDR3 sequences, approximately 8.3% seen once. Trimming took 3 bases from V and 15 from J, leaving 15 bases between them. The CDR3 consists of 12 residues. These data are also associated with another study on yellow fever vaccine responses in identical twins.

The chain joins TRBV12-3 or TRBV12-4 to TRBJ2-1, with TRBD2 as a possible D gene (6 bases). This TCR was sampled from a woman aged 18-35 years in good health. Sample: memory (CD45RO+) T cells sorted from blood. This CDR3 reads CASSLMAGFAFF. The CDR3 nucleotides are TGTGCCAGCAGTTTGATGGCGGGATTTGCGTTCTTC.